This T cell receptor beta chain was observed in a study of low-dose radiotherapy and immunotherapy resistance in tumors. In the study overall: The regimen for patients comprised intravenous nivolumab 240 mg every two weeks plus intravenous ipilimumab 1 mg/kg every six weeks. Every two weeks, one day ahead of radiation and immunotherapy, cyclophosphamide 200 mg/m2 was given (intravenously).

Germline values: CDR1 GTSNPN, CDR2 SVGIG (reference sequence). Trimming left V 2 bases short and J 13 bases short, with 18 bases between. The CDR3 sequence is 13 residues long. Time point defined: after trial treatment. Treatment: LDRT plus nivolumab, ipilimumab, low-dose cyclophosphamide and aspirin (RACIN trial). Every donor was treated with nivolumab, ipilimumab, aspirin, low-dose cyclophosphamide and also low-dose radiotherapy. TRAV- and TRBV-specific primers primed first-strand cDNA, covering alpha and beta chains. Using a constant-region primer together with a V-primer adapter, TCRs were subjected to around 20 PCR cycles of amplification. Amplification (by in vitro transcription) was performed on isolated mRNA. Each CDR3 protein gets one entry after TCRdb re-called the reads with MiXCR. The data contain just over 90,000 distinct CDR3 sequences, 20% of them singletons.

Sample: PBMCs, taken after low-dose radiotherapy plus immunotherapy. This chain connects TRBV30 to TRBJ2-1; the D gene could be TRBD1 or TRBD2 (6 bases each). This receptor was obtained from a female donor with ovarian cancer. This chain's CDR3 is CAWSMEGRDIQFF. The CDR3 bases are TGTGCCTGGAGTATGGAGGGTCGGGACATCCAGTTCTTC.